This TCR beta chain was found in a study of CD8+ T cells in alopecia areata. RNA extraction and reverse transcription yielded cDNA as sequencing template. TCRdb's table, derived via immunoSEQ multiplex PCR, lists solely in-frame clones and lacks some. Counted here are about 130,000 clones, approximately 49% occurring once; the ten biggest clones make up over 15%. The sequencing here drew on CD8+ T cells sorted from blood, taken at week 0. The TCR sequence derives from a human donor with alopecia areata.

The DNA for the CDR3 is TGTGCCAGCAGCGGCGGGGGATCTAGCAATCAGCCCCAGCATTTT. It yields the protein CASSGGGSSNQPQHF. V usage is TRBV9 and J usage is TRBJ1-5; a possible D gene is TRBD1 (5 bases). CDR1 is SGDLS, CDR2 YYNGEE, per germline. This CDR3 is 15 amino acids long. V lost 3 bases to trimming and J lost 0 bases, with 10 bases between them.